This is a list of T cell receptor beta chains from one sample in a study of human T cells and chemical hapten exposure. MiXCR was run by TCRdb on the RACE reads, yielding one entry per CDR3 protein. The sample shows 180,000 or so distinct CDR3 sequences, about 14% of them seen only once. The sequencing here drew on whole blood, taken in connection with sensitization to the hapten diphenylcyclopropenone (DPC). The receptors originated from a woman between 25 and 40 years old with alopecia areata. Some clones in this sample may be carry-over from other donors' samples. Both conserved end residues are part of each CDR3. The D gene is left open where the match is weak. A row's size may be missing; if present it is once, few, many or a size class.

TRBJ2-7,.,many,TRBV28,CASSSQDVYEQYF,TGTGCCAGCAGTAGCCAGGACGTCTACGAGCAGTACTTC
TRBJ2-1,.,.,TRBV11-2,CASRIDSYNEQFF,TGTGCCAGCAGAATAGACAGCTACAATGAGCAGTTCTTC
TRBJ2-3,TRBD2,few,TRBV3-1,CASSQTSGSGGTQYF,TGTGCCAGCAGCCAGACTAGCGGGAGTGGCGGTACGCAGTATTTT
TRBJ2-7,.,.,TRBV20-1,CSARDPLSGTDEQYF,TGCAGTGCTAGAGATCCACTTTCAGGGACGGACGAGCAGTACTTC
TRBJ1-5,.,few,TRBV6-1,CASSDPAREGSQPQHF,TGTGCCAGCAGTGATCCCGCGAGGGAAGGGAGTCAGCCCCAGCATTTT
TRBJ2-7,.,.,TRBV20-1,CSVESDSYEQYF,TGCAGTGTGGAGAGTGACTCCTACGAGCAGTACTTC
TRBJ1-2,.,.,TRBV28,CASVNNIKTGYTF,TGTGCCAGCGTAAACAACATTAAGACGGGCTACACCTTC
TRBJ2-1,.,.,TRBV14,CASSQDLGAEQFF,TGTGCCAGCAGCCAAGATTTAGGAGCGGAGCAGTTCTTC
TRBJ2-7,.,few,TRBV20-1,CSARPGHRYEQYF,TGCAGTGCCAGGCCGGGACACCGCTACGAGCAGTACTTC
TRBJ1-5,.,many,TRBV6-1,CASSGGQGRNQPQHF,TGTGCCAGCAGTGGGGGGCAGGGGCGAAATCAGCCCCAGCATTTT
TRBJ2-1,.,many,TRBV6-6,CASSTYTNEQFF,TGTGCCAGCAGTACCTACACCAATGAGCAGTTCTTC
TRBJ2-1,.,few,TRBV12-3/TRBV12-4,CASRIEGSGYEQFF,TGTGCCAGCAGAATAGAGGGAAGTGGGTATGAGCAGTTCTTC
TRBJ2-2,TRBD2,many,TRBV5-1,CASSVRASGRSTGELFF,TGCGCCAGCAGCGTGCGCGCTAGCGGGAGGAGCACCGGGGAGCTGTTTTTT
TRBJ2-5,TRBD2,.,TRBV25-1,CASSEGKRGQETQYF,TGTGCCAGCAGTGAAGGAAAGCGGGGACAAGAGACCCAGTACTTC
TRBJ2-2,.,.,TRBV7-9,CASSLEAYTGELFF,TGTGCCAGCAGCTTAGAGGCCTACACCGGGGAGCTGTTTTTT
TRBJ1-6,.,.,TRBV20-1,CSARSDSTSSYNSPLHF,TGCAGTGCTAGGAGCGACTCCACGAGCTCCTATAATTCACCCCTCCACTTT
TRBJ1-5,TRBD1,few,TRBV29-1,CSVTITGGNQPQHF,TGCAGCGTTACAATTACAGGGGGCAATCAGCCCCAGCATTTT
TRBJ2-1,TRBD1,.,TRBV6-2/TRBV6-3,CASRTGTGVYEQFF,TGTGCCAGCAGAACCGGGACAGGGGTATATGAGCAGTTCTTC
TRBJ2-7,TRBD2,few,TRBV7-9,CASSSGLAAYEQYF,TGTGCCAGCAGCTCAGGACTAGCGGCCTACGAGCAGTACTTC
TRBJ2-3,.,few,TRBV5-1,CASSASGPQTDTQYF,TGCGCCAGCAGCGCGTCCGGGCCTCAGACAGATACGCAGTATTTT
TRBJ2-5,.,few,TRBV9,CASSPAPAETQYF,TGTGCCAGCAGCCCCGCTCCAGCAGAGACCCAGTACTTC
TRBJ2-2,.,.,TRBV3-1,CASSQGIGGTGELFF,TGTGCCAGCAGCCAAGGAATTGGGGGCACCGGGGAGCTGTTTTTT
TRBJ2-1,.,many,TRBV6-6,CASSYLSYEQFF,TGTGCCAGCAGTTACTTATCTTATGAGCAGTTCTTC
TRBJ2-3,.,few,TRBV28,CASRSTDTQYF,TGTGCCAGCAGATCTACAGATACGCAGTATTTT
TRBJ1-3,TRBD1,.,TRBV7-6,CASSWGQSSGNTIYF,TGTGCCAGCAGCTGGGGACAGAGCTCTGGAAACACCATATATTTT
TRBJ2-5,TRBD2,.,TRBV11-2,CASSFNLAGGPRVETQYF,TGTGCCAGCAGCTTCAATCTAGCGGGGGGGCCCCGGGTAGAGACCCAGTACTTC
TRBJ2-7,TRBD2,few,TRBV29-1,CSVLASGVYEQYF,TGCAGCGTGCTGGCTAGCGGGGTATACGAGCAGTACTTC
TRBJ1-5,.,few,TRBV28,CASSFWDANSNQPQHF,TGTGCCAGCAGTTTTTGGGACGCCAATAGCAATCAGCCCCAGCATTTT
TRBJ1-5,.,many,TRBV29-1,CSVGVGFLKGGQPQHF,TGCAGCGTTGGCGTAGGATTTCTGAAAGGCGGTCAGCCCCAGCATTTT
TRBJ2-1,.,.,TRBV20-1,CSAWAPTRSYNEQFF,TGCAGTGCTTGGGCCCCCACCCGCTCCTACAATGAGCAGTTCTTC
TRBJ2-7,TRBD2,many,TRBV29-1,CSVGGLAGPRLYEQYF,TGCAGCGTTGGGGGACTAGCGGGGCCACGCCTGTACGAGCAGTACTTC
TRBJ2-2,.,once,TRBV9,CASSVRGSGGELFF,TGTGCCAGCAGCGTCCGTGGGTCGGGCGGGGAGCTGTTTTTT
TRBJ2-2,TRBD2,few,TRBV20-1,CSARGLAGATGELFF,TGCAGTGCTAGAGGACTAGCGGGGGCCACCGGGGAGCTGTTTTTT
TRBJ2-7,.,few,TRBV20-1,CSARRLVYEQYF,TGCAGTGCTAGACGACTCGTTTACGAGCAGTACTTC
TRBJ2-1,.,many,TRBV20-1,CSARTRMNEQFF,TGCAGTGCTAGAACTAGAATGAATGAGCAGTTCTTC
TRBJ1-2,.,.,TRBV27,CASSAYGYTF,TGTGCCAGCAGTGCCTATGGCTACACCTTC
TRBJ1-1,.,few,TRBV6-5,CASSYSGLQNTEAFF,TGTGCCAGCAGTTACTCAGGGCTCCAAAACACTGAAGCTTTCTTT
TRBJ1-2,TRBD1,few,TRBV4-3,CASSQDLAKGALTMSYTF,TGCGCCAGCAGCCAAGATCTCGCGAAGGGGGCCCTAACTATGAGCTACACCTTC
TRBJ2-7,.,.,TRBV28,CASSLHSTYEQYF,TGTGCCAGCAGTTTGCACAGCACCTACGAGCAGTACTTC
TRBJ2-1,TRBD2,.,TRBV4-1,CASSQPGGDEQFF,TGCGCCAGCAGCCAACCTGGGGGGGATGAGCAGTTCTTC
TRBJ2-3,TRBD1,.,TRBV7-9,CASSHTGGRGTDTQYF,TGTGCCAGCAGCCACACAGGGGGCCGGGGCACAGATACGCAGTATTTT
TRBJ1-1,.,.,TRBV12-3/TRBV12-4,CASSSYTPGRNTEAFF,TGTGCCAGCAGTTCCTATACTCCGGGGAGGAACACTGAAGCTTTCTTT